The subject of this entry is one T cell receptor (beta chain). This clonotype was seen more than once but under ten times. Its antigen target is currently unknown. Base quality data are lacking; no much larger clone is found one base away. TCR cDNA was synthesized by 5'RACE template switching, which introduced a universal primer site and unique molecular identifiers. Priming of cDNA synthesis was performed from both the TCR alpha and TCR beta constant segments. Library amplification involved two PCR steps, and the second step added sample barcodes and sequencing adapters. Sequencing of libraries was performed on Illumina HiSeq 2500 (2x100 bp) or NovaSeq (2x150 bp). In the paper's pipeline: Demultiplexing of reads and collapsing into UMI consensus sequences were performed with MIGEC, and V(D)J alignment was carried out with MiXCR. Vaccine-responding clonotypes were identified with edgeR using replicate PBMC samples, with FDR below 0.01 and a log2 fold change above 5 up to day 15 being required. Each bulk clonotype received a CD4 or CD8 identity based on whether the sequenced CD4 or CD8 repertoire contained that clonotype at higher abundance. The public reads were run again by TCRdb, first through fastp at Q25 and then through MiXCR, and only productive beta chains were kept. Each CDR3 protein appears once, grouped with its most common genes and DNA. Clone size and V and J calls follow TCRdb, not the original study. The sample table lists around 310,000 distinct CDR3 sequences, more than 8.5% of them with a count of one. Jointly, the top ten make up 15% to 20% of the sample.

According to the germline V gene (reference sequence), CDR1 reads DFQATT and CDR2 reads SNEGSKA. Spanning cysteine to phenylalanine, the CDR3 consists of 15 amino acids. Only CDR3 DNA is held: 45 bases, read in frame from base 1. The trim is 0 bases for V and 1 base for J, with a gap of 11 bases between the germline ends. The data derive from a study of T cells after yellow fever vaccination (dated by TCRdb to between 2018 and 2021). Looking at the study overall: The SMART-Seq v4 Ultra Low Input RNA kit was used to prepare libraries from fractions with low cell numbers. Two healthy male donors made up the cohort, one aged 18 to 30 years and the other aged 30 to 40 years. To follow T-cell clones before and after both primary and booster YFV17D yellow fever vaccination, bulk TCR alpha and beta repertoires underwent longitudinal sequencing. Blood samples were taken at several timepoints before and after primary and secondary immunization, and bulk PBMC replicates and cell subsets were isolated.

The sample's treatment or condition label, decoded: live attenuated yellow fever vaccine strain. At every blood-draw timepoint, two biological replicates of bulk PBMCs were collected. A standard Ficoll-Paque protocol was used to isolate PBMCs from peripheral blood. RNA was extracted with TriZol from bulk PBMCs, CD4 and CD8 fractions, and dextramer-positive and dextramer-negative fractions. Study-wide conclusions, independent of this receptor: The study included only a couple of donors, which limits how far the findings can be generalized. Most clones expanded after primary vaccination (around 96% of CD4 and around 88% of CD8) were re-detected after the booster, suggesting that broad memory maintenance occurred. Compared with the primary T-cell response, the secondary T-cell response was faster but weaker, reaching its peak on day 5 rather than on day 15. Because abundant contaminating clonotypes from the bulk population could be contained in FACS-sorted repertoires, computational filtering was required. A small share of clonotypes occurred in both CD4 and CD8 compartments, likely arising from convergent recombination.

The source material was PBMCs, sampled on the day of the first yellow fever vaccination. Recombination linked TRBV20-1 to TRBJ2-3; no D gene can be assigned with confidence. The clonotype was recovered from a man younger than 35 who received the YFV17D yellow fever vaccine. The CDR3 protein: CSARDGSWGTDTQYF. The bases read TGCAGTGCTAGAGATGGGTCGTGGGGCACAGATACGCAGTATTTT.